The sequence of this T cell receptor beta chain was determined in a study of CD8 T cells in ankylosing spondylitis. The ends were cut back, 3 bases at V and 9 bases at J, with 21 bases in the middle. The CDR3 is 16 amino acids. Molecular-barcoded quantitative 5'-RACE produced these TCR beta libraries. MiXCR, applied by TCRdb to the 5' RACE reads, yields one record per CDR3 protein. The top ten hold 15% of the sample, which has about 160,000 distinct CDR3 sequences, 40% to 50% seen once. The rearrangement uses TRBV12-3 or TRBV12-4 and TRBJ2-4; D may correspond to TRBD1 or TRBD2 (5 bases each). What was sequenced was synovial fluid, either unsorted or a sorted T cell fraction (not recorded which). This sequence originates from a male donor with ankylosing spondylitis. The CDR3 region is CASSLDTGRKIGIQYF. As DNA, the CDR3 is TGTGCCAGCAGTTTGGATACGGGACGAAAAATAGGCATTCAGTACTTC.